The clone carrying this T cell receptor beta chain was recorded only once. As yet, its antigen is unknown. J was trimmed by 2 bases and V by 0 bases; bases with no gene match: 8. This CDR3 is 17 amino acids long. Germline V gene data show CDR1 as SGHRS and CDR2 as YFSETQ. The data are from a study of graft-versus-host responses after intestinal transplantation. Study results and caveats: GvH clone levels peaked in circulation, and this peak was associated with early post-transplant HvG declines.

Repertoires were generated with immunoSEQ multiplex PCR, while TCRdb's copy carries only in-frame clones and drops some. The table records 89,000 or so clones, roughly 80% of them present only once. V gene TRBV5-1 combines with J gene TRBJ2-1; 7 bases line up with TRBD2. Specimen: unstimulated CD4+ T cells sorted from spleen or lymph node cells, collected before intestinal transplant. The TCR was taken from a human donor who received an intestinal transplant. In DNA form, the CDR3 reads TGCGCCAGCAGCTTGGAGGGAGCGGGGACCGCCTACAATGAGCAGTTCTTC. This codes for CASSLEGAGTAYNEQFF.